Listed below are T cell receptor beta chains from one sample, sequenced in a study of cytomegalovirus exposure and HLA in healthy donors. Assay: immunoSEQ multiplex PCR; the TCRdb copy retains only in-frame clones and omits some. The sample yields under 200,000 clones, around three quarters seen once. Input material: PBMCs. These receptors all come from a woman between 25 and 40 years old in good health and CMV-seropositive. Both conserved end residues are part of each CDR3. Each record gives: D gene, clone size, J gene, V gene, CDR3 protein, CDR3 DNA. A D gene is named only where the DNA matches it firmly. Clone size is given for some rows only: seen once, a few or many times, or a class if the clone is expanded.

NA | NA | TRBJ1-2 | TRBV28 | CASSSNRVRYGYTF | TGTGCCAGCAGTTCGAACAGGGTGAGGTATGGCTACACCTTC
TRBD1 | few | TRBJ2-1 | TRBV5-6 | CASSQGTGRGASSYNEQFF | TGTGCCAGCAGCCAGGGGACAGGGAGGGGGGCTAGCTCCTACAATGAGCAGTTCTTC
NA | NA | TRBJ1-4 | TRBV9 | CASSGTGTLQEKLFF | TGTGCCAGCAGCGGGACCGGGACTCTACAAGAAAAACTGTTTTTT
TRBD2 | NA | TRBJ2-2 | TRBV6-1 | CASSEKASGANTGELFF | TGTGCCAGCAGTGAAAAGGCTAGCGGGGCGAACACCGGGGAGCTGTTTTTT
NA | few | TRBJ1-1 | TRBV6-1 | CASSERRAFRSPTEAFF | TGTGCCAGCAGTGAAAGGAGGGCATTTCGCTCCCCCACTGAAGCTTTCTTT
TRBD1 | NA | TRBJ2-7 | TRBV19 | CASSTGGPYEQYF | TGTGCCAGTAGCACAGGGGGGCCCTACGAGCAGTACTTC
NA | few | TRBJ1-2 | TRBV25-1 | CASSAGDASGYGYTF | TGTGCCAGCAGTGCAGGGGACGCTTCGGGCTATGGCTACACCTTC
TRBD1 | NA | TRBJ1-5 | TRBV7-8 | CASSTWAHTGQISNQPQHF | TGTGCCAGCAGCACTTGGGCCCACACGGGACAGATTAGCAATCAGCCCCAGCATTTT
TRBD1 | few | TRBJ1-1 | TRBV6-5 | CASSPDRGTEAFF | TGTGCCAGCAGTCCGGACAGGGGGACTGAAGCTTTCTTT
TRBD1 | once | TRBJ1-6 | TRBV30 | CAWSVGTGVSSYNSPLHF | TGTGCCTGGAGTGTAGGTACAGGGGTAAGCTCCTATAATTCACCCCTCCACTTT
NA | NA | TRBJ2-1 | TRBV5-4 | CASSSTGGAYNEQFF | TGTGCCAGCAGCTCCACAGGGGGGGCCTACAATGAGCAGTTCTTC
TRBD1 | NA | TRBJ2-7 | TRBV15 | CATSRERDRVYEQYF | TGTGCCACCAGCAGAGAAAGGGACAGGGTCTACGAGCAGTACTTC
TRBD2 | few | TRBJ2-1 | TRBV13 | CASSLWAAGETYNEQFF | TGTGCCAGCAGCTTATGGGCAGCGGGAGAGACTTACAATGAGCAGTTCTTC
NA | NA | TRBJ1-4 | TRBV6-6 | CASSYGQGGNEKLFF | TGTGCCAGCAGTTACGGGCAGGGAGGCAATGAAAAACTGTTTTTT
NA | NA | TRBJ2-7 | TRBV30 | CAWSVLIGGYEQYF | TGTGCCTGGAGTGTACTTATCGGCGGCTACGAGCAGTACTTC
NA | once | TRBJ1-2 | TRBV10-3 | CAISKTDAGTYGYTF | TGTGCCATCAGCAAGACAGACGCCGGTACCTATGGCTACACCTTC
NA | once | TRBJ2-1 | TRBV6-4 | CASRRYQEYNEQFF | TGTGCCAGCAGGCGATATCAAGAATACAATGAGCAGTTCTTC
TRBD2 | NA | TRBJ2-7 | TRBV10-3 | CAIAGAGGPYEQYF | TGTGCCATCGCTGGGGCGGGAGGGCCCTACGAGCAGTACTTC
NA | NA | TRBJ1-2 | TRBV5-4 | CASSLPSQGGYGYTF | TGTGCCAGCAGCTTGCCTTCACAGGGCGGGTATGGCTACACCTTC
NA | NA | TRBJ1-1 | TRBV7-9 | CASGGYPPEAFF | TGTGCGAGCGGGGGGTATCCCCCTGAAGCTTTCTTT
TRBD1 | NA | TRBJ2-2 | TRBV10-3 | CAISEGDRPPNTGELFF | TGTGCCATCAGTGAGGGGGACAGGCCCCCGAACACCGGGGAGCTGTTTTTT
NA | NA | TRBJ1-5 | TRBV7-5 | CVRSLRDTENQPQHF | TGTGTCAGAAGCTTAAGGGACACCGAGAATCAGCCCCAGCATTTT
TRBD1 | NA | TRBJ1-1 | TRBV28 | CASSFFRGHSEAFF | TGTGCCAGCAGTTTTTTCAGGGGGCATTCTGAAGCTTTCTTT
NA | NA | TRBJ2-1 | TRBV11-3 | CASSSPRENEQFF | TGTGCCAGCAGCTCCCCCCGGGAGAATGAGCAGTTCTTC
NA | few | TRBJ1-1 | TRBV10-3 | CAIRETPAGSTEAFF | TGTGCCATCAGGGAAACCCCCGCAGGAAGCACTGAAGCTTTCTTT
NA | NA | TRBJ1-1 | TRBV19 | CASSMGLTNTEAFF | TGTGCCAGTAGTATGGGCCTTACGAACACTGAAGCTTTCTTT
NA | NA | TRBJ1-1 | TRBV7-2 | CASSLPLMEAFF | TGTGCCAGCAGCTTACCCTTAATGGAAGCTTTCTTT
NA | NA | TRBJ2-2 | TRBV5-1 | CATSGDTNTGELFF | TGCGCCACCTCCGGGGACACGAACACCGGGGAGCTGTTTTTT
NA | NA | TRBJ1-6 | TRBV30 | CAWSRAQGNSPLHF | TGTGCCTGGAGTAGGGCCCAGGGGAATTCACCCCTCCACTTT
TRBD1 | once | TRBJ1-5 | TRBV15 | CATSGGPQPQHF | TGTGCCACCTCAGGGGGCCCTCAGCCCCAGCATTTT
NA | NA | TRBJ1-5 | TRBV2 | CASSVLTSSQPQHF | TGTGCCAGCAGTGTCCTTACAAGTTCTCAGCCCCAGCATTTT